Given below is one T cell receptor beta chain in context. The data were taken from a study of blood T cell repertoires in COVID-19. Study details: Italy, Spain and the United States were the sources of the convalescent and acute COVID-19 samples. Sources were T cells, B-cell-depleted T cells, or PBMCs; the material itself was cDNA or gDNA.

Per the study methods: Amplifying reference gene primers gave estimates of nucleated cell counts. TCRdb's table, derived via immunoSEQ multiplex PCR, lists solely in-frame clones and lacks some. V and J calls plus clone size are reproduced from that table; the DNA served to infer D and trimming. The top ten hold more than 15% of the sample, which has under 140,000 clones, 80% to 90% seen once. This CDR3 has 13 amino acids. The germline V gene has CDR1 SGHKS and CDR2 YYEKEE (reference sequence). With 3 bases clipped from V and 7 bases from J, the junction kept 2 bases outside the gene matches. This clonotype originated in a woman in her sixties with acute or convalescent COVID-19. The sample was peripheral blood. The chain links TRBV5-5 to TRBJ1-4; 8 bases match TRBD1. CDR3 sequence reads: CASSSGGVEKLFF. The CDR3 DNA reads TGTGCCAGCAGCTCAGGGGGCGTTGAAAAACTGTTTTTT.